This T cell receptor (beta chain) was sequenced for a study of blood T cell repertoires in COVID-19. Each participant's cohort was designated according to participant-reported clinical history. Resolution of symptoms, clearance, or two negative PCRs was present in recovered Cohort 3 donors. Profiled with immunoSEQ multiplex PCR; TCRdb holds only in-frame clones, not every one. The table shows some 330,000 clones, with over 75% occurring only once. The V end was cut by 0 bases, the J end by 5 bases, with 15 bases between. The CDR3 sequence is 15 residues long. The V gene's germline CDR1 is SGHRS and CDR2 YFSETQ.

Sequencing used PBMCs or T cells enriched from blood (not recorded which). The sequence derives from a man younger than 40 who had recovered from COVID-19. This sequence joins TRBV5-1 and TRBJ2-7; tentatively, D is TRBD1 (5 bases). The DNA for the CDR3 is TGCGCCAGCAGCTTGGCCTCTCCAGGGATCCACGAGCAGTACTTC. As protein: CASSLASPGIHEQYF.